This TCR beta chain was sequenced for a study of shared clonotypes between healthy human individuals. The germline V gene has CDR1 SGDLS and CDR2 YYNGEE. The length of the CDR3 is 16 residues. Unmatched junction bases numbered 13, after V lost 4 bases and J lost 9 bases. Assay: immunoSEQ multiplex PCR; the TCRdb copy retains only in-frame clones and omits some. The sample consists of approximately 2.1 million clones, 90% to 95% of them appearing once. The V gene is TRBV9, the J gene TRBJ2-1; 10 nucleotides match TRBD2. Sequencing used naive CD4+ T cells from PBMCs. The subset: CD45RA+ positively selected. The receptor's source is a man younger than 35 in good health. Some clones in this sample may be carry-over from other donors' samples. CDR3 loop: CASSLLSGRASSEQFF. The CDR3 DNA reads TGTGCCAGCAGCCTACTAAGCGGGAGGGCCTCGAGTGAGCAGTTCTTC.